This passage covers 13 T cell receptor beta chains from one sample sequenced in a study of Ad26.COV2.S vaccination and SARS-CoV-2 variants. Assay: immunoSEQ multiplex PCR; the TCRdb copy retains only in-frame clones and omits some. Seen here are some 390,000 clones, approximately 89% observed once, and the top ten hold 1.5% to 2%. Treatment meaning: around 19 received Ad26.COV2.S at low or high dose, single or two shots; 5 received placebo; per-sample allocation not given. Following the first vaccine or placebo injection, samples were taken on day 63. The sequencing used peripheral blood, collected in a trial of Ad26.COV2.S vaccine versus placebo. The receptors shown here come from a person between 18 and 65 years old who received the Ad26.COV2.S COVID-19 vaccine or a placebo.

This clone has only one observation. This chain joins TRBV5-1 and TRBJ1-1; D is perhaps TRBD1 (6 bases). Germline lookup yields CDR1 SGHRS and CDR2 YFSETQ. The CDR3 sequence is 14 residues long. Trimming took off 2 bases at V and 0 bases at J, with 8 bases between the two ends. The CDR3 bases are TGCGCCAGCAGCTTAACAGGGATGAACACTGAAGCTTTCTTT. Its protein is CASSLTGMNTEAFF.

The CDR3 is CASSRVRGATDTQYF. Written as DNA, the CDR3 is TGTGCCAGTAGTCGGGTACGGGGGGCGACAGATACGCAGTATTTT. The chain employs TRBV19 and TRBJ2-3; D is perhaps TRBD2 (7 bases). Trimming took 5 bases from V and 3 from J, leaving 15 bases between them. From germline, CDR1 is LNHDA and CDR2 SQIVND (reference sequence). This CDR3 has 15 residues.

The CDR3, as DNA: TGCAGCGTTGAGGGGTTGGGGACTAATGAAAAACTGTTTTTT. The encoded protein is CSVEGLGTNEKLFF. The chain employs TRBV29-1 and TRBJ1-4; D call uncertain. Trimming removed 3 bases at V and 2 bases at J, with 10 bases between. The CDR3 totals 14 residues. CDR1 and CDR2 (germline): SQVTM, ANQGSEA.

The rearrangement joins TRBV4-3 to TRBJ2-4; D unclear. Deletions cut 1 base from V and 0 bases from J, with 13 bases between. Germline loops: CDR1 LGHNA, CDR2 YSLEER. This CDR3 is 17 amino acids long. The CDR3 region is CASSQGTLELAKNIQYF. DNA for the CDR3: TGCGCCAGCAGCCAAGGGACCCTAGAGCTAGCCAAAAACATTCAGTACTTC.

This rearrangement joins TRBV6-5 to TRBJ2-7; possibly TRBD1 for D (6 bases). The germline gives CDR1 MNHEY, CDR2 SVGAGI. This CDR3 spans 14 amino acids. V was trimmed by 6 bases and J by 0 bases, leaving 12 bases between them. CDR3 in amino acids: CASSIDRNSYEQYF. DNA of the CDR3: TGTGCCAGCAGCATCGACAGGAACTCCTACGAGCAGTACTTC.

The V call is TRBV19, the J call TRBJ2-1; a weak D match, TRBD1 (7 bases). V was trimmed by 8 bases and J by 0 bases, leaving 11 bases between them. The CDR3 spans 14 residues. CDR1 and CDR2 from the germline V gene are LNHDA and SQIVND (reference sequence). The CDR3 spells CASQGGNSYNEQFF. CDR3 coding DNA: TGTGCCAGTCAGGGGGGAAACTCCTACAATGAGCAGTTCTTC.

The chain is built from TRBV7-9 and TRBJ2-3; no firm D call. CDR3 size: 13 residues. The germline CDR1 and CDR2 sequences are SEHNR and FQNEAQ (reference sequence). V was clipped by 5 bases and J by 4 bases, with 10 bases between them. The chain's CDR3 is CASSPGPSDTQYF. CDR3 coding DNA: TGTGCCAGCAGCCCAGGACCCTCAGATACGCAGTATTTT. Looking up the rest from reference TRBV7-9 and TRBJ2-3 gives the full variable domain: DTGVSQNPRHKITKRGQNVTFRCDPISEHNRLYWYRQTLGQGPEFLTYFQNEAQLEKSRLLSDRFSAERPKGSFSTLEIQRTEQGDSAMYLCASSPGPSDTQYFGPGTRLTVL.

This chain links TRBV29-1 with TRBJ2-2; 9 bases are shared with TRBD1. Germline CDR1 is SQVTM and CDR2 is ANQGSEA. CDR3 length: 15 amino acids. The V gene end was trimmed by 6 bases and the J gene end by 4 bases; junction bases not matched to a gene: 9. In DNA form, the CDR3 reads TGCAGCGTGGAGAGCTGGGACAGGGCCACCGGGGAGCTGTTTTTT. This encodes CSVESWDRATGELFF.

The V gene is TRBV18, the J gene TRBJ2-1; 11 bases are shared with TRBD1. With 2 bases clipped from V and 2 bases from J, the junction kept 5 bases outside the gene matches. The germline V gene has CDR1 KGHSH and CDR2 LQKENI. The length of the CDR3 is 17 residues. CDR3: CASSPRGQGGTYNEQFF. The CDR3 DNA follows: TGTGCCAGCTCACCAAGGGGACAGGGGGGTACCTACAATGAGCAGTTCTTC.

This chain connects TRBV9 to TRBJ2-3; D gene unclear. V was trimmed by 4 bases and J by 5 bases, leaving 8 bases between them. Germline assignment: CDR1 SGDLS and CDR2 YYNGEE. The length of the CDR3 is 12 residues. The CDR3 region is CASSSSLDTQYF. As DNA, the CDR3 is TGTGCCAGCAGCTCCAGCCTAGATACGCAGTATTTT.

This rearrangement joins TRBV5-1 to TRBJ1-3, with 7 bases matching TRBD1. This CDR3 contains 16 residues. Germline CDR1 SGHRS, CDR2 YFSETQ. V dropped 0 bases and J dropped 0; count of bases not matched to a gene: 3. The CDR3 coding sequence is TGCGCCAGCAGCTTGGTACAGGGGATCTCTGGAAACACCATATATTTT. Translated, it gives CASSLVQGISGNTIYF.

The CDR3 loop reads CASSQEGTGGSIYGYTF. DNA of the CDR3: TGTGCCAGCAGCCAAGAGGGGACAGGGGGTAGTATCTATGGCTACACCTTC. This chain connects TRBV3-1 (or the pseudogene TRBV3-2) to TRBJ1-2; 11 nucleotides align to TRBD1. Germline V CDR1 and CDR2: LGHDT, YNNKEL (reference sequence). The CDR3 runs 17 residues. Trimming at V came to 0 bases and at J to 4 bases, leaving 7 bases not matched to a gene.

CDR3: CASSVAEGAAWDSSGNTIYF. The CDR3 region has the DNA TGTGCCAGCAGCGTAGCGGAGGGGGCGGCATGGGATTCCTCTGGAAACACCATATATTTT. The chain has TRBV9 and TRBJ1-3; 7 nucleotides agree with TRBD1. V lost 0 bases and J lost 0; bases outside the gene matches: 15. CDR1 and CDR2 (germline): SGDLS, YYNGEE. This CDR3 is 20 amino acids long.